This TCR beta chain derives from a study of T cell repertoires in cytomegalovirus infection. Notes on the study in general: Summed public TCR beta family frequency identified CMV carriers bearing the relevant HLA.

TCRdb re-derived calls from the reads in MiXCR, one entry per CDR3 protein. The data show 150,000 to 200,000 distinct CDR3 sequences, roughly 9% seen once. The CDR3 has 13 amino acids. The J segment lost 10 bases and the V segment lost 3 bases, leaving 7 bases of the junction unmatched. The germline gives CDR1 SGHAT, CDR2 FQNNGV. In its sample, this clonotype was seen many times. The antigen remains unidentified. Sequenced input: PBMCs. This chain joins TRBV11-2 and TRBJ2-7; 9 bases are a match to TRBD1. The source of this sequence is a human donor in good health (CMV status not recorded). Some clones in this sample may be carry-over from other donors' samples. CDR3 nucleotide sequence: TGTGCCAGCAGCTTCACCCGGGACAGGGAACAGTACTTC. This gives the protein CASSFTRDREQYF.